This T cell receptor (beta chain) originates from a study of glioma-infiltrating T cells. V trimming: 2 bases; J trimming: 6 bases; junction bases outside the gene matches: 6. The CDR3 length is 14 residues. Germline V gene sequence: CDR1 SNHLY, CDR2 FYNNEI. Using RNA template, CDR3s of TCR alpha and beta were amplified with iRepertoire arm-PCR. Tissue mRNA or PBMC total RNA, about 95-450 ng, went into one-step reverse transcription and amplification. One entry per CDR3 protein, called by TCRdb with MiXCR from the multiplex PCR reads. The table includes 9,500 to 12,000 distinct CDR3 sequences, 45% to 65% detected once.

V is TRBV2 and J is TRBJ1-2; TRBD1 matches at 7 bases. The sample comprised glioma tissue, nonneoplastic brain tissue, or PBMCs (not recorded which). This receptor was taken from a human donor with low-grade glioma or glioblastoma, undergoing nonglioma brain surgery, or in good health (not recorded which). DNA for the CDR3: TGTGCCAGCAGTGAATTGGACAGGTTGGATGGCTACACCTTC. It codes for CASSELDRLDGYTF.